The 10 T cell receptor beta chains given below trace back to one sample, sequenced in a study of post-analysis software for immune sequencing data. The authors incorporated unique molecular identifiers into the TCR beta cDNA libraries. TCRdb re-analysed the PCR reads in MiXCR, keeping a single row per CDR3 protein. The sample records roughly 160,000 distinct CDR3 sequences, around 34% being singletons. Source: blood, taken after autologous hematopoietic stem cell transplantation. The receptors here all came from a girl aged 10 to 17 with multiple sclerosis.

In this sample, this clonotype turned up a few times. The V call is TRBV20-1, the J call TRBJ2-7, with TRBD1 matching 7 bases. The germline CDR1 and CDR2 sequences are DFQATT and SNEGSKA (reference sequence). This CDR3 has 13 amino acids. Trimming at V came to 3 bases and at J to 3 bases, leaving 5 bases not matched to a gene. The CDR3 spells CSARTGSNYEQYF. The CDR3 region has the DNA TGCAGTGCTAGGACAGGGAGTAACTACGAGCAGTACTTC.

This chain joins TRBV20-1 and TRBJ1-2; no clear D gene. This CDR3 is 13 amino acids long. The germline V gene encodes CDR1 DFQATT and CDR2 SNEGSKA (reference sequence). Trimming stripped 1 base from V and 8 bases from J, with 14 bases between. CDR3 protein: CSARVEIREGYTF. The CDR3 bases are TGCAGTGCTAGAGTAGAGATTCGGGAGGGCTACACCTTC.

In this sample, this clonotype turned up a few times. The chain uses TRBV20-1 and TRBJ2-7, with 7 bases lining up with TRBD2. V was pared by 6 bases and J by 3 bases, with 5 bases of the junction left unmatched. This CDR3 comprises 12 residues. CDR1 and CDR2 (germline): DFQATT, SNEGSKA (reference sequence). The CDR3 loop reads CSALERGYEQYF. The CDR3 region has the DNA TGCAGTGCCTTGGAGCGGGGCTACGAGCAGTACTTC.

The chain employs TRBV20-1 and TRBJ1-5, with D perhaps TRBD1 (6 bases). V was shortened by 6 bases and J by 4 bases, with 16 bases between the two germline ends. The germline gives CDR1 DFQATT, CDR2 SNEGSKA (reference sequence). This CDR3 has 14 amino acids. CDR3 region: CSAPETGPNQPQHF. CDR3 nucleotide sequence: TGCAGTGCGCCCGAGACAGGCCCAAATCAGCCCCAGCATTTT.

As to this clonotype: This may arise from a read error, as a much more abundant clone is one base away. The CDR3 DNA reads as TGTGCCAGCCCGGACTCTAATGAGCAGTACTTC. Protein: CASPDSNEQYF. The rearrangement links TRBV2 to TRBJ2-7, with D maybe TRBD2 (5 bases). Germline assignment: CDR1 SNHLY and CDR2 FYNNEI. The CDR3 is made up of 11 amino acids. Trimming took 8 bases from V and 7 from J, leaving 12 bases between them. Variable domain in full (rest from reference TRBV2 and TRBJ2-7): EPEVTQTPSHQVTQMGQEVILRCVPISNHLYFYWYRQILGQKVEFLVSFYNNEISEKSEIFDDQFSVERPDGSNFTLKIRSTKLEDSAMYFCASPDSNEQYFGPGTRLTVT.

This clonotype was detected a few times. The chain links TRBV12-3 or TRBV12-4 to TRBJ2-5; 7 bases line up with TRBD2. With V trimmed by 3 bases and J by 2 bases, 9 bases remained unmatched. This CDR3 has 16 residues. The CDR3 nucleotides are TGTGCCAGCAGTTTGGGGGGGTGGGACTCACAAGAGACCCAGTACTTC. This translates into CASSLGGWDSQETQYF.

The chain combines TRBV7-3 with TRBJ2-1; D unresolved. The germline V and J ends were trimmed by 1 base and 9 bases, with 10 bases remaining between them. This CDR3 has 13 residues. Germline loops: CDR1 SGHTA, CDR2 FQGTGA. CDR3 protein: CASSLNSQSEQFF. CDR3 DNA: TGTGCCAGCAGCTTAAATAGCCAAAGTGAGCAGTTCTTC.

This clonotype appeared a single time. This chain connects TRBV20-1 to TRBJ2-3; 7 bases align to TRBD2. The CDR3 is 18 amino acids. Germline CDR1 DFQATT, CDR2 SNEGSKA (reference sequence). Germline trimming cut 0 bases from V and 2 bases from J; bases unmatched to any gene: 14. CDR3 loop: CSARDYLGRALHTDTQYF. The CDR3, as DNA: TGCAGTGCTAGAGATTATTTAGGGAGGGCCCTACACACAGATACGCAGTATTTT.

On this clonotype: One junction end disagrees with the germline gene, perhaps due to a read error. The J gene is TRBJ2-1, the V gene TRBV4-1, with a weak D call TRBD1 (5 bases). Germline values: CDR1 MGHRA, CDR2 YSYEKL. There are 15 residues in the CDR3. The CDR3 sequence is CTSSSDSYLWDEQFF. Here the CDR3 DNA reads TGCACCAGCAGCTCCGACAGCTACCTCTGGGATGAGCAGTTCTTC.

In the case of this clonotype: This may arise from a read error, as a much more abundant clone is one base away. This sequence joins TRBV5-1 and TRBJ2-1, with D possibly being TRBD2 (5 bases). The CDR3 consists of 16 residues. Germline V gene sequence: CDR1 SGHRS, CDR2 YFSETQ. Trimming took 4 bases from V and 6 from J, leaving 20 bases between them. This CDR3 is CASSAHGVEGSNEQFF. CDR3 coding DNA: TGCGCCAGCAGCGCACACGGGGTAGAAGGGAGCAATGAGCAGTTCTTC.